The 8 T cell receptor beta chains reported below all come from one sample, sequenced in a study of cytomegalovirus exposure and HLA in healthy donors. The PCR was carried out with 60 Vbeta primers and 13 Jbeta primers. Here immunoSEQ multiplex PCR was the method, and the copy in TCRdb shows in-frame clones only, minus some. The table shows 110,000 to 150,000 clones, with around a tenth occurring only once. Sequencing was performed on PBMCs. These receptors were collected from a male donor in good health and CMV-seronegative.

V and J are TRBV28 and TRBJ1-5; D may be TRBD1 (5 bases). The CDR3 extends over 14 amino acids. CDR1 is MDHEN and CDR2 is SYDVKM in the germline V gene. The ends were cut back, 5 bases at V and 4 bases at J, with 12 bases in the middle. The CDR3 reads CASSLGGGNQPQHF. CDR3 nucleotide sequence: TGTGCCAGCAGTCTCGGGGGGGGTAATCAGCCCCAGCATTTT.

The chain couples TRBV2 to TRBJ1-5; 9 positions match TRBD1. There are 14 residues in the CDR3. Germline-derived CDR1 and CDR2 are SNHLY and FYNNEI. Trimming removed 6 bases from V and 6 bases from J; junction bases left unmatched: 6. CDR3: CASSGQGRSQPQHF. As DNA, the CDR3 is TGTGCCAGCAGCGGACAGGGGAGGAGTCAGCCCCAGCATTTT.

Many counts were recorded for this clone. The rearrangement uses TRBV11-3 and TRBJ1-1; no clear D gene. The CDR3 spans 13 residues. Germline-derived CDR1 and CDR2 are SGHNT and YENEEA. V was clipped by 1 base and J by 5 bases, with 8 bases between them. The CDR3 coding sequence is TGTGCCAGCAGCTTAGGGTCGGGGACTGAAGCTTTCTTT. This translates into CASSLGSGTEAFF.

This clone was counted only a few times. The chain recombines TRBV21-1 with TRBJ1-2. TRBV21-1 is tagged as a pseudogene. The CDR3 spans 15 residues. CDR3 residues: CASSTQPRVLGGYTF. CDR3 bases: TGTGCCAGCAGCACGCAACCGCGAGTGCTCGGTGGCTACACCTTC.

V gene TRBV9 combines with J gene TRBJ2-3, with D maybe TRBD1 (6 bases). This CDR3 comprises 15 residues. Deletions cut 7 bases from V and 4 bases from J, with 19 bases between. In germline, CDR1 is SGDLS, CDR2 YYNGEE. CDR3 protein: CASALQGAPSDTQYF. The DNA of the CDR3 is TGTGCCAGCGCGCTACAGGGCGCTCCCTCAGATACGCAGTATTTT. Full variable domain (outside the CDR3, taken from reference TRBV9 and TRBJ2-3): DSGVTQTPKHLITATGQRVTLRCSPRSGDLSVYWYQQSLDQGLQFLIQYYNGEERAKGNILERFSAQQFPDLHSELNLSSLELGDSALYFCASALQGAPSDTQYFGPGTRLTVL.

The CDR3 loop reads CASSYPSGYGYTF. The CDR3 DNA sequence: TGTGCCAGCAGTTACCCATCAGGGTATGGCTACACCTTC. This rearrangement joins TRBV6-5 to TRBJ1-2, with D perhaps matching TRBD1 (5 bases). Trimming pared 2 bases from V and 5 bases from J, leaving 9 bases between. The CDR3 is 13 residues long. Germline-derived CDR1 and CDR2 are MNHEY and SVGAGI.

In this sample, this clone turned up a few times. V is TRBV27 and J is TRBJ1-1; the D is unclear. There are 16 residues in the CDR3. Trimming removed 0 bases at V and 1 base at J, with 12 bases between. The germline CDR1 and CDR2 sequences are MNHEY and SMNVEV (reference sequence). The CDR3 DNA is TGTGCCAGCAGTTTATCGTACGAGGGCCCGAACACTGAAGCTTTCTTT. Its protein is CASSLSYEGPNTEAFF.

V gene TRBV4-1 combines with J gene TRBJ2-7; 7 positions agree with TRBD2. Per germline, CDR1 MGHRA and CDR2 YSYEKL. The ends lost 1 base at V and 0 bases at J; junction bases unmatched: 3. This CDR3 comprises 15 residues. Written as DNA, the CDR3 is TGCGCCAGCAGCCAAGGGGCGGGAGCCTCCTACGAGCAGTACTTC. Translated, it gives CASSQGAGASYEQYF.